This T cell receptor (beta chain) appears in the sequencing data of a study of blood T cell repertoires in COVID-19. Study-wide context: In each case, the material was cDNA or gDNA derived from T cells, B-cell-depleted T cells, or PBMCs.

Per the germline V gene, CDR1 is SGDLS and CDR2 is YYNGEE. The CDR3 contains 16 residues. The J segment lost 9 bases and the V segment lost 4 bases, leaving 13 bases of the junction unmatched. In the authors' methods: Reference gene primers were amplified, and this amplification served to estimate nucleated cell counts. Repertoires were generated with immunoSEQ multiplex PCR, while TCRdb's copy carries only in-frame clones and drops some. V, J and clone size were drawn from that table, and D and trimming were deduced from the DNA. This sample has about 63,000 clones, with 80% to 95% found just once. The receptor comes from a man aged 45-65 years with active COVID-19. The chain carries TRBV9 and TRBJ2-1; 10 bases fit TRBD2. Sequenced input: peripheral blood. DNA of the CDR3: TGTGCCAGCAGCCCCAGTAGCGGGAGGAGTCAAGTTGAGCAGTTCTTC. It specifies CASSPSSGRSQVEQFF.